This entry describes one T cell receptor beta chain. Its specificity is not known. The data are from a study of identical twins. Study findings and constraints: It was out-of-frame TCR alpha sharing in monozygotic twins that models underestimated.

V was pared by 6 bases and J by 8 bases, with 7 bases of the junction left unmatched. CDR3 length: 14 amino acids. Each CDR3 protein gets one entry after TCRdb re-called the 5' RACE reads with MiXCR. The table records about 730,000 distinct CDR3 sequences, about 20% of them present only once. Healthy Caucasians, and only they, were the donors. The same sample was also studied in work on T cells expressing NK-cell markers. That investigation notes: Investigators obtained TCR beta repertoires from sorted CD3+CD56+NKG2C+, CD3+CD56+NKG2C- and CD3+CD56-NKG2C+ T cells. These clonotypes also led the CD3+CD56-NKG2C+ fraction in a handful of donors.

What was sequenced was PBMCs. The V gene is TRBV12-3 or TRBV12-4, the J gene TRBJ2-1; 10 nucleotides align to TRBD2. The clonotype was recovered from a woman in her late teens or twenties in good health. The CDR3 bases are TGTGCCAGCAGAAGCGGGGGGGCCCCCCATGAGCAGTTCTTC. Translated: CASRSGGAPHEQFF.